This TCR beta chain was recorded in a study of regulatory T cells in long-lasting Graves disease. The time point was: newly diagnosed GD, antithyroid drugs for less than 3 months. PBMCs provided the RNA from which the TCR library was made. CDR3-region Arm-PCR and iRepertoire HTBI primers produced the TCR beta libraries. Methods used by the authors: Samples jointly harbored 60 to 65 TRBV and over 11 TRBJ segments. TCRdb used MiXCR to reprocess the multiplex PCR reads, holding one entry per CDR3 protein. These V and J calls are TCRdb output, not the study's own analysis. The profile shows around 450,000 distinct CDR3 sequences, about 15% of them singletons. The sample also formed part of further work on T cells in Graves' hyperthyroidism and ophthalmopathy. That study adds: Stable disease denoted Graves' hyperthyroidism without ophthalmopathy progression within 18 months. In the first-round RT-PCR of the TCR CDR3, the HTBI primer set was used. From stable hyperthyroidism, ophthalmopathy was separated by a 13 V-J model.

The sample consisted of peripheral blood mononuclear cells (PBMCs), taken at new diagnosis, from a patient treated with antithyroid drugs. This TCR was recovered from a woman aged 30 to 39 with Graves disease.

This CDR3 is CASSHRGVGTEAFF. CDR3 DNA: TGTGCCAGCAGCCATCGGGGAGTCGGCACTGAAGCTTTCTTT. This chain connects TRBV14 to TRBJ1-1; the D is unclear. The CDR3 is made up of 14 amino acids. Between the trimmed V and J ends, which lost 3 bases and 4 bases, there was a span of 12 bases. Per germline, CDR1 SGHDN and CDR2 FVKESK.